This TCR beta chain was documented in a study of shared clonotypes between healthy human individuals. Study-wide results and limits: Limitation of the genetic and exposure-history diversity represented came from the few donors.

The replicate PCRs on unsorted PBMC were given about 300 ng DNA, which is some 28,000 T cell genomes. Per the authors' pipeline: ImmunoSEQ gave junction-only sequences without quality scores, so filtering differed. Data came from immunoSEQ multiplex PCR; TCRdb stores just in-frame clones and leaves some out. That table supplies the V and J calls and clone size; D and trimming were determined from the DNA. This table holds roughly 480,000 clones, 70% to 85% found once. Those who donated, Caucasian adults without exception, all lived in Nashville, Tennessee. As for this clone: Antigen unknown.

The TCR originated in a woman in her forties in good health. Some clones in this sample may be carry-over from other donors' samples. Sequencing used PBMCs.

In nucleotides, the CDR3 is TGCGCCAGCAGCCTACAGCCTTCGGAGACCCAGTACTTC. It encodes CASSLQPSETQYF. The rearrangement links TRBV5-1 to TRBJ2-5; D unresolved. Trimming left V 4 bases short and J 5 bases short, with 12 bases between. This CDR3 is 13 amino acids long. Germline CDR1 and CDR2: SGHRS and YFSETQ.